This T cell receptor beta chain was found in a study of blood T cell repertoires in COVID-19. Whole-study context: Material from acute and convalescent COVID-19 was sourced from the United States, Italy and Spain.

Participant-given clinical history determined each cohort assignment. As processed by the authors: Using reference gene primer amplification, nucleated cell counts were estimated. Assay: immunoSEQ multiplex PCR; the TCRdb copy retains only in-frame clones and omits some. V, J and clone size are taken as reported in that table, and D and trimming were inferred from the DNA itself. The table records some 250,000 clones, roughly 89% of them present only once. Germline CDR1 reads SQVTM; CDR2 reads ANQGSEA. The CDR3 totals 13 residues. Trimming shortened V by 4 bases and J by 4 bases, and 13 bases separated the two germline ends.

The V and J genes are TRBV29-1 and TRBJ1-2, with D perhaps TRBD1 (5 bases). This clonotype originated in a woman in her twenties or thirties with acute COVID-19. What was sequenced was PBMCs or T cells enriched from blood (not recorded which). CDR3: CSVVQRGSYGYTF. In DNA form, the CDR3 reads TGCAGCGTTGTACAAAGGGGCAGCTATGGCTACACCTTC.